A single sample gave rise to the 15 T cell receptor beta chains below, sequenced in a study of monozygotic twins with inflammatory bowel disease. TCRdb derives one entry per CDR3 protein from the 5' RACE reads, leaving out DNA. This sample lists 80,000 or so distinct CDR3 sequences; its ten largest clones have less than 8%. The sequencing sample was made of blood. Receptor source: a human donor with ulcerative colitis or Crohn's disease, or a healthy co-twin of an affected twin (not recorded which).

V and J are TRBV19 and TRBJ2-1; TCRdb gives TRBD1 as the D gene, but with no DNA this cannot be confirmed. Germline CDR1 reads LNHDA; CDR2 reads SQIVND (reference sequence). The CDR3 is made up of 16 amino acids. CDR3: CASSQGRFVGYYEQFF. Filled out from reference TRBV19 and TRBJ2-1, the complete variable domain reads DGGITQSPKYLFRKEGQNVTLSCEQNLNHDAMYWYRQDPGQGLRLIYYSQIVNDFQKGDIAEGYSVSREKKESFPLTVTSAQKNPTAFYLCASSQGRFVGYYEQFFGPGTRLTVL.

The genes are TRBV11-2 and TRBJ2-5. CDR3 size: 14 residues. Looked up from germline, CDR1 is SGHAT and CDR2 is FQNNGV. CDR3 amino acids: CASSLDAGPAAQYF.

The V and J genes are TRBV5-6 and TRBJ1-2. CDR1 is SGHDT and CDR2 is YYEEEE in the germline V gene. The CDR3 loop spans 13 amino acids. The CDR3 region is CASSQDGTYGYTF.

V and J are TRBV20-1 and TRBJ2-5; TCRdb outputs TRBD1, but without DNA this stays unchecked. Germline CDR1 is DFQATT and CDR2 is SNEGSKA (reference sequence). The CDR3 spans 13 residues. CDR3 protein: CSAITRDRETQYF.

The chain's CDR3 is CASRPGISYEQYF. The chain recombines TRBV6-5 with TRBJ2-7; TCRdb selects TRBD1, and the lack of DNA leaves this call unchecked. CDR1 MNHEY and CDR2 SVGAGI come from the germline V gene. This CDR3 has 13 residues.

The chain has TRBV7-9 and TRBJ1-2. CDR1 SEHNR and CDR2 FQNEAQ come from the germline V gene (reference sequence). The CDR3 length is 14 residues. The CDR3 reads CASGSSGALEGYTF. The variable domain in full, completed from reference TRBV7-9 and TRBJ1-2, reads DTGVSQNPRHKITKRGQNVTFRCDPISEHNRLYWYRQTLGQGPEFLTYFQNEAQLEKSRLLSDRFSAERPKGSFSTLEIQRTEQGDSAMYLCASGSSGALEGYTFGSGTRLTVV.

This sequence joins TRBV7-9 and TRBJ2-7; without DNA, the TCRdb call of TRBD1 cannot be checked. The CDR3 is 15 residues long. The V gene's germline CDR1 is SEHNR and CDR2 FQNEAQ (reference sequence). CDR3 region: CASSSTGMNTYEQYF.

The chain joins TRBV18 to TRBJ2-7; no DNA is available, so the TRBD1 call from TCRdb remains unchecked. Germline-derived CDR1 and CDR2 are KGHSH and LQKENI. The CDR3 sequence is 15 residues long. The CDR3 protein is CASSPPLQGADEQYF.

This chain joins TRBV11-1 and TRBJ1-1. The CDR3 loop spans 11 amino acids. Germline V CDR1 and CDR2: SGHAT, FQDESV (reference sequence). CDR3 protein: CAIQLNTEAFF.

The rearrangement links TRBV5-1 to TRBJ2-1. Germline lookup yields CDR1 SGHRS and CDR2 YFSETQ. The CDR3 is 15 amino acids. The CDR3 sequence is CASSLVGGSYNEQFF.

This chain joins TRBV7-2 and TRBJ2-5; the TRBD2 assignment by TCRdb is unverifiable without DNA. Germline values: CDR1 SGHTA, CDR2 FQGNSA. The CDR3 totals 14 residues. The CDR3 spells CASSLAGLQETQYF.

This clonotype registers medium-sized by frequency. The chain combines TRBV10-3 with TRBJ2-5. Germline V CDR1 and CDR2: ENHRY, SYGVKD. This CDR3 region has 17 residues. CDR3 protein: CAISESTRSGSQETQYF.

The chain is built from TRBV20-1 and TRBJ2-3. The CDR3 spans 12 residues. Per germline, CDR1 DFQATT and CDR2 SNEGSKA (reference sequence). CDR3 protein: CSAERAGDTQYF.

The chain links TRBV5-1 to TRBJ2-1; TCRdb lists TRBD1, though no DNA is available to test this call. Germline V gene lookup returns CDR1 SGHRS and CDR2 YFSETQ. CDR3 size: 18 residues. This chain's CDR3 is CASSRGRGGQRLINEQFF.

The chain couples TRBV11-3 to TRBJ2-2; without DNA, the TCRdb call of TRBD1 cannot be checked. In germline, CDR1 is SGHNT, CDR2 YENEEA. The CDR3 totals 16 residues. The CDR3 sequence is CASSLDGGSNTGELFF.